A single sample gave rise to the 14 T cell receptor beta chains below, sequenced in a study of T cells in Graves' hyperthyroidism and ophthalmopathy. There were TCR beta CDR3 regions amplified from RNA transcripts. First-round RT-PCR targeting the TCR CDR3 was performed with the HTBI primer set. MiXCR was run by TCRdb on the multiplex PCR reads, yielding one entry per CDR3 protein. Among about 640,000 distinct CDR3 sequences listed, more than 20% were seen once. The sample was blood. These receptors originate from a man between 25 and 39 years old with Graves' ophthalmopathy.

This chain links TRBV6-2 or TRBV6-3 with TRBJ2-2, with TRBD2 matching over 11 bases. Germline V gene data show CDR1 as MNHEY and CDR2 as SVGEGT. The CDR3 consists of 17 residues. Trimming at V came to 2 bases and at J to 6 bases, leaving 8 bases not matched to a gene. The CDR3 nucleotides read TGTGCCAGCAGTTACCGACTAGCGGGAAGTCTTGCCGGGGAGCTGTTTTTT. Amino acids: CASSYRLAGSLAGELFF.

This clonotype was counted many times. The rearrangement uses TRBV2 and TRBJ2-7, with a possible D match to TRBD2 (6 bases). In germline, CDR1 is SNHLY, CDR2 FYNNEI. The V and J ends lost 5 bases and 1 base respectively, with 9 bases between them. CDR3 size: 13 residues. The CDR3 loop is CASSSSESYEQYF. CDR3 nucleotides: TGTGCCAGCAGTTCTAGCGAATCCTACGAGCAGTACTTC.

The V gene is TRBV11-2, the J gene TRBJ2-7, with a tentative D call TRBD2 (6 bases). V gave up 5 bases and J gave up 1 base, with 21 bases separating them. There are 17 residues in the CDR3. CDR1 is SGHAT, CDR2 FQNNGV, per germline. The CDR3 sequence is CASSQSFLGTVSYEQYF. In nucleotides, the CDR3 is TGTGCCAGCAGCCAATCATTTCTCGGGACTGTATCCTACGAGCAGTACTTC.

This clonotype has a handful of counts. Possible read error: a much larger clone is one base away. CDR3 in amino acids: CSASMRSGSTYDEQFF. In DNA, the CDR3 is TGCAGTGCTAGTATGCGGAGCGGGTCGACCTACGATGAGCAGTTCTTC. The chain uses TRBV20-1 and TRBJ2-1; D possibly corresponds to TRBD2 (6 bases). The CDR3 loop spans 16 amino acids. The germline CDR1 and CDR2 sequences are DFQATT and SNEGSKA (reference sequence).

This clonotype was detected ten times or more. The chain joins TRBV5-1 to TRBJ2-1; D not certain. In germline, CDR1 is SGHRS, CDR2 YFSETQ. CDR3 size: 12 residues. V was shortened by 4 bases and J by 7 bases, with 9 bases between the two germline ends. This chain's CDR3 is CASSTTGNEQFF. For the CDR3, the DNA is TGCGCCAGCAGCACAACGGGTAATGAGCAGTTCTTC.

CDR3 sequence: CASSVDRGAEKLFF. CDR3 DNA: TGTGCCAGCAGCGTTGACAGGGGGGCGGAAAAACTGTTTTTT. V is TRBV2 and J is TRBJ1-4; 9 bases agree with TRBD1. The CDR3 contains 14 residues. V dropped 6 bases and J dropped 8; count of bases not matched to a gene: 7. Germline values: CDR1 SNHLY, CDR2 FYNNEI.

V is TRBV7-2 and J is TRBJ2-1, with D maybe TRBD2 (5 bases). The V end was cut by 1 base, the J end by 5 bases, with 15 bases between. This CDR3 region has 16 residues. Per germline, CDR1 SGHTA and CDR2 FQGNSA. Here the CDR3 reads CASSLVSSLLDNEQFF. The CDR3 DNA sequence: TGTGCCAGCAGCTTAGTCTCTAGCCTCCTTGACAATGAGCAGTTCTTC.

V and J are TRBV20-1 and TRBJ2-3; 14 bases line up with TRBD2. The CDR3 totals 17 residues. The V segment lost 6 bases and the J segment 2 bases; nucleotides outside the gene matches: 10. CDR1 is DFQATT, CDR2 SNEGSKA, per germline (reference sequence). The CDR3 DNA sequence: TGCAGTGCCGGGACTAGCGGGAGCCTAACCTACACAGATACGCAGTATTTT. Amino acids: CSAGTSGSLTYTDTQYF.

The chain employs TRBV12-5 and TRBJ1-5, with D perhaps matching TRBD1 (6 bases). V lost 8 bases to trimming and J lost 3 bases, with 14 bases between them. There are 14 residues in the CDR3. Germline V gene sequence: CDR1 LGHNT, CDR2 FRNRAP. As DNA, the CDR3 is TGTGCTAGTATCGCCGGACAGAACAATCAGCCCCAGCATTTT. It is translated as CASIAGQNNQPQHF.

This chain uses TRBV5-5 with TRBJ2-7; D remains ambiguous. Germline CDR1 SGHKS, CDR2 YYEKEE (reference sequence). Trimming removed 2 bases at V and 0 bases at J, with 9 bases between. This CDR3 is built from 14 residues. The CDR3 DNA is TGTGCCAGCAGCTTAGAGGTCAACTCCTACGAGCAGTACTTC. As protein: CASSLEVNSYEQYF.

This clonotype came up once. This rearrangement joins TRBV5-1 to TRBJ2-3, with unresolved D. The CDR3 spans 15 residues. Germline assignment: CDR1 SGHRS and CDR2 YFSETQ. V shed 2 bases and J shed 0 bases, with 10 bases lying between them. In DNA, the CDR3 is TGCGCCAGCAGCTTTTCCAGTCTAAGCACAGATACGCAGTATTTT. Protein: CASSFSSLSTDTQYF. Using reference TRBV5-1 and TRBJ2-3 for the parts outside the CDR3, the full variable domain is KAGVTQTPRYLIKTRGQQVTLSCSPISGHRSVSWYQQTPGQGLQFLFEYFSETQRNKGNFPGRFSGRQFSNSRSEMNVSTLELGDSALYLCASSFSSLSTDTQYFGPGTRLTVL.

The CDR3 DNA reads TGTGCCAGCAGCACCTCCGGGACACACACCGGGGAGCTGTTTTTT. This codes for CASSTSGTHTGELFF. This rearrangement joins TRBV5-4 to TRBJ2-2; D perhaps matches TRBD1 (6 bases). Germline CDR1 reads SGHNT; CDR2 reads YYREEE (reference sequence). This CDR3 has 15 residues. Trimming took off 4 bases at V and 3 bases at J, with 13 bases between the two ends.

This clonotype was found a few times. V and J are TRBV14 and TRBJ2-7; D remains ambiguous. The V end lost 2 bases, the J end lost 3 bases, and 8 bases lay between the germline ends. The CDR3 runs to 13 residues. Germline CDR1 SGHDN, CDR2 FVKESK. DNA of the CDR3: TGTGCCAGCAGCCAACGGCTAAACTACGAGCAGTACTTC. Protein sequence: CASSQRLNYEQYF. The variable domain in full, with the rest retrieved from reference TRBV14 and TRBJ2-7, is EAGVTQFPSHSVIEKGQTVTLRCDPISGHDNLYWYRRVMGKEIKFLLHFVKESKQDESGMPNNRFLAERTGGTYSTLKVQPAELEDSGVYFCASSQRLNYEQYFGPGTRLTVT.

The chain links TRBV4-2 to TRBJ1-5; 9 bases line up with TRBD1. Germline trimming cut 5 bases from V and 2 bases from J; bases unmatched to any gene: 7. CDR1 and CDR2 (germline): LGHNA, YNFKEQ. CDR3 length equals 16 residues. CDR3: CASSDGQGTGNQPQHF. CDR3 in DNA: TGTGCCAGCAGCGACGGACAGGGGACGGGCAATCAGCCCCAGCATTTT.